These 27 T cell receptor beta chains were all obtained from the same sample, sequenced in a study of OX40 agonist ivuxolimab in advanced cancers. Clones were sequenced by immunoSEQ multiplex PCR, and TCRdb holds only the in-frame ones, with some missing. In the table there are about 96,000 clones, about 80% of which are singletons. The sequencing here drew on CD4+ or CD8+ T cells sorted from blood, taken in a trial of the OX40 agonist ivuxolimab. Receptor source: an adult with an advanced solid tumor such as melanoma, head and neck, liver or kidney cancer.

The chain is built from TRBV27 and TRBJ1-2; D is uncertain. The V and J ends lost 5 bases and 5 bases respectively, with 12 bases between them. The CDR3 length is 13 residues. Germline loops: CDR1 MNHEY, CDR2 SMNVEV (reference sequence). The CDR3 reads CASSALVGYGYTF. The DNA for the CDR3 is TGTGCCAGCAGTGCCCTGGTCGGGTATGGCTACACCTTC.

This chain uses TRBV9 with TRBJ1-1; no clear D. Deletions cut 0 bases from V and 0 bases from J, with 9 bases between. The germline CDR1 and CDR2 sequences are SGDLS and YYNGEE. This CDR3 is built from 15 residues. In nucleotides, the CDR3 is TGTGCCAGCAGCGTAGGTGGTGGGGTGAACACTGAAGCTTTCTTT. Translation gives CASSVGGGVNTEAFF.

The genes are TRBV7-3 and TRBJ2-1; TRBD2 might be the D (5 bases). The CDR3 is made up of 15 amino acids. V was shortened by 5 bases and J by 0 bases, with 11 bases between the two germline ends. Germline V gives CDR1 SGHTA, CDR2 FQGTGA. The CDR3 DNA reads TGTGCCAGCAGCCAAGGACTCTGCTCCTACAATGAGCAGTTCTTC. It is translated as CASSQGLCSYNEQFF.

This clone was found once. This chain joins TRBV6-1 and TRBJ2-7; the D is unclear. V was clipped by 5 bases and J by 0 bases, with 2 bases between them. The CDR3 has 11 amino acids. CDR1 and CDR2 (germline): MNHNS, SASEGT. CDR3 DNA: TGTGCCAGCAGTACCTCCTACGAGCAGTACTTC. Its protein is CASSTSYEQYF.

V gene TRBV4-1 combines with J gene TRBJ2-7; 9 bases map to TRBD1. Trimming cost V 4 bases and J 5 bases; bases outside gene matches: 9. The CDR3 covers 15 residues. Germline lookup yields CDR1 MGHRA and CDR2 YSYEKL. CDR3 loop: CASSPETGGWNEQYF. The DNA of the CDR3 is TGCGCCAGCAGCCCCGAGACAGGGGGTTGGAACGAGCAGTACTTC.

The table lists this clone with a count of one. The rearrangement joins TRBV21-1 to TRBJ2-1; TRBD1, as called in the table, went unchecked against the DNA. TRBV21-1 is annotated as a pseudogene. This CDR3 comprises 19 residues. CDR3 residues: CASSKAAAGADRTCNEQFF. The CDR3 DNA reads as TGTGCCAGCAGTAAAGCAGCGGCAGGGGCGGACCGGACCTGCAATGAGCAGTTCTTC.

The J gene is TRBJ2-7, the V gene TRBV2; TRBD2 is a possible D gene (6 bases). V dropped 3 bases and J dropped 8 bases, with 23 bases sitting between them. The CDR3 extends over 16 amino acids. Germline CDR1 SNHLY, CDR2 FYNNEI. CDR3 in DNA: TGTGCCAGCAGTGACGGTCTGGGGCAGGCGGGGAGGAAGCAGTACTTC. Its protein is CASSDGLGQAGRKQYF. The variable domain in full, completed from reference TRBV2 and TRBJ2-7, reads EPEVTQTPSHQVTQMGQEVILRCVPISNHLYFYWYRQILGQKVEFLVSFYNNEISEKSEIFDDQFSVERPDGSNFTLKIRSTKLEDSAMYFCASSDGLGQAGRKQYFGPGTRLTVT.

The chain recombines TRBV19 with TRBJ1-4; 8 bases fit TRBD1. CDR3 length equals 15 residues. The V gene end was trimmed by 5 bases and the J gene end by 8 bases; junction bases not matched to a gene: 10. The V gene's germline CDR1 is LNHDA and CDR2 SQIVND (reference sequence). The CDR3 is CASSSVGQGEEKLFF. In DNA, the CDR3 is TGTGCCAGTAGTTCTGTCGGACAGGGTGAAGAAAAACTGTTTTTT.

The V gene is TRBV6-1, the J gene TRBJ2-2; a weak D match, TRBD1 (6 bases). The CDR3 has 14 amino acids. The germline V gene has CDR1 MNHNS and CDR2 SASEGT. V was pared by 4 bases and J by 5 bases, with 11 bases between. CDR3 amino acids: CASSVITGTGELFF. CDR3 DNA: TGTGCCAGCAGTGTGATAACAGGGACCGGGGAGCTGTTTTTT.

The chain couples TRBV2 to TRBJ1-1; TRBD1 aligns across 8 bases. The CDR3 is 15 residues long. Trimming cost V 4 bases and J 0 bases; bases outside gene matches: 4. Germline V lookup: CDR1 SNHLY, CDR2 FYNNEI. CDR3 sequence reads: CASSGDRGMNTEAFF. CDR3 nucleotide sequence: TGTGCCAGCAGTGGAGACAGGGGTATGAACACTGAAGCTTTCTTT.

In its sample, this clone was seen a few times. DNA of the CDR3: TGTGCCAGCAGCAAGACTAGCGACTACGAGCAGTACTTC. Translation: CASSKTSDYEQYF. This chain links TRBV21-1 with TRBJ2-7; the D call in the table, TRBD2, was not verified against the DNA. TRBV21-1 represents a pseudogene. CDR3 length: 13 residues.

The chain carries TRBV19 and TRBJ2-4; D gene ambiguous. This CDR3 contains 16 residues. The ends were cut back, 3 bases at V and 0 bases at J, with 12 bases in the middle. CDR1 is LNHDA and CDR2 is SQIVND in the germline V gene (reference sequence). In DNA form, the CDR3 reads TGTGCCAGTAGTATGGGATTGGTCTTAGCCAAAAACATTCAGTACTTC. The encoded protein is CASSMGLVLAKNIQYF. Looking up the rest from reference TRBV19 and TRBJ2-4 gives the full variable domain: DGGITQSPKYLFRKEGQNVTLSCEQNLNHDAMYWYRQDPGQGLRLIYYSQIVNDFQKGDIAEGYSVSREKKESFPLTVTSAQKNPTAFYLCASSMGLVLAKNIQYFGAGTRLSVL.

This clone was recorded only once. CDR3 sequence: CSANDNEQFF. For the CDR3, the DNA is TGCAGCGCCAATGACAATGAGCAGTTCTTC. The V gene is TRBV29-1, the J gene TRBJ2-1; no firm D call. There are 10 residues in the CDR3. Trimming removed 7 bases at V and 5 bases at J, with 6 bases between. The V gene's germline CDR1 is SQVTM and CDR2 ANQGSEA.

This rearrangement joins TRBV2 to TRBJ2-3, with 8 bases matching TRBD2. The length of the CDR3 is 15 residues. The J segment lost 2 bases and the V segment lost 8 bases, leaving 9 bases of the junction unmatched. Germline-derived CDR1 and CDR2 are SNHLY and FYNNEI. For the CDR3, the DNA is TGTGCCAGCGGGGGGGAGACTAGCGTCACAGATACGCAGTATTTT. Translation gives CASGGETSVTDTQYF. Filled out from reference TRBV2 and TRBJ2-3, the complete variable domain reads EPEVTQTPSHQVTQMGQEVILRCVPISNHLYFYWYRQILGQKVEFLVSFYNNEISEKSEIFDDQFSVERPDGSNFTLKIRSTKLEDSAMYFCASGGETSVTDTQYFGPGTRLTVL.

The gene calls are TRBV6-6 and TRBJ1-1; D might be TRBD1 (5 bases). The V gene lost 5 bases and the J gene lost 4 bases, with 14 bases spanning the gap. Germline V gives CDR1 MNHNY, CDR2 SVGAGI (reference sequence). The CDR3 consists of 14 residues. The CDR3 nucleotides are TGTGCCAGCAGTCCTCGGGGGGGAATCACTGAAGCTTTCTTT. As protein: CASSPRGGITEAFF.

This clone appeared a single time. The rearrangement joins TRBV9 to TRBJ1-3; D gene ambiguous. V was trimmed by 0 bases and J by 4 bases, leaving 2 bases between them. CDR3 length: 12 residues. Germline loops: CDR1 SGDLS, CDR2 YYNGEE. As DNA, the CDR3 is TGTGCCAGCAGCGTAGGAGGAAACACCATATATTTT. Its translation is CASSVGGNTIYF.

The chain combines TRBV7-9 with TRBJ1-4; 7 bases agree with TRBD1. The V segment lost 7 bases and the J segment 7 bases; nucleotides outside the gene matches: 9. The length of the CDR3 is 14 residues. Per germline, CDR1 SEHNR and CDR2 FQNEAQ (reference sequence). CDR3 sequence: CASTHSGTVEKLFF. CDR3 nucleotide sequence: TGTGCCAGCACCCATTCCGGGACAGTTGAAAAACTGTTTTTT.

This chain uses TRBV21-1 with TRBJ2-2; the D call in the table, TRBD1, was not verified against the DNA. TRBV21-1 is tagged as a pseudogene. The CDR3 sequence is 17 residues long. In nucleotides, the CDR3 is TGTGCCAGCAGCGATCATCGATGGCAGGAGAACACCGGGGAGCTGTTTTTT. Translated: CASSDHRWQENTGELFF.

This clone appeared a single time. In DNA form, the CDR3 reads TGTGCCATCAGTGATCGGTACGAGCAGTACTTC. Translated, it gives CAISDRYEQYF. The chain recombines TRBV10-3 with TRBJ2-7; the D is unclear. The CDR3 is made up of 11 amino acids. CDR1 and CDR2 (germline): ENHRY, SYGVKD. The V end lost 3 bases, the J end lost 4 bases, and 4 bases lay between the germline ends.

The rearrangement uses TRBV11-2 and TRBJ1-5, with TRBD1 matching over 7 bases. This CDR3 comprises 13 residues. Germline CDR1 is SGHAT and CDR2 is FQNNGV. With V trimmed by 5 bases and J by 4 bases, 2 bases remained unmatched. The CDR3 region has the DNA TGTGCCAGCAGCCCAGGGGGGAATCAGCCCCAGCATTTT. Encoded protein: CASSPGGNQPQHF.

The rearrangement links TRBV4-3 to TRBJ1-1; possible D gene TRBD1, 6 bases. Trimming removed 2 bases at V and 0 bases at J, with 7 bases between. The CDR3 sequence is 14 residues long. Looked up from germline, CDR1 is LGHNA and CDR2 is YSLEER. The DNA of the CDR3 is TGCGCCAGCAGCCAACAGGGGATGAACACTGAAGCTTTCTTT. Protein sequence: CASSQQGMNTEAFF.

The chain combines TRBV9 with TRBJ2-1; maybe TRBD1 (5 bases). The CDR3 length is 16 residues. Germline CDR1 SGDLS, CDR2 YYNGEE. The V and J ends lost 0 bases and 4 bases respectively, with 14 bases between them. The CDR3 spells CASSVESRAGYNEQFF. CDR3 DNA sequence: TGTGCCAGCAGCGTAGAGAGCAGGGCTGGGTACAATGAGCAGTTCTTC. Together with reference TRBV9 and TRBJ2-1, the CDR3 gives the full variable domain: DSGVTQTPKHLITATGQRVTLRCSPRSGDLSVYWYQQSLDQGLQFLIQYYNGEERAKGNILERFSAQQFPDLHSELNLSSLELGDSALYFCASSVESRAGYNEQFFGPGTRLTVL.

The chain couples TRBV6-6 to TRBJ2-7, with D unclear. The CDR3 runs 13 residues. CDR1 MNHNY and CDR2 SVGAGI come from the germline V gene (reference sequence). V was cut by 5 bases and J by 2 bases, with 10 bases left in between. CDR3 amino acids: CASSAPPPYEQYF. The CDR3 nucleotides are TGTGCCAGCAGTGCCCCGCCGCCCTACGAGCAGTACTTC.

The rearrangement uses TRBV5-1 and TRBJ2-5, with TRBD2 matching over 9 bases. V lost 0 bases, J lost 5 bases, and 11 bases stayed unmatched. This CDR3 has 17 residues. The germline gives CDR1 SGHRS, CDR2 YFSETQ. CDR3 DNA sequence: TGCGCCAGCAGCTTGGGGGGGAAATTAGCGGGAGCGGAGACCCAGTACTTC. Protein product: CASSLGGKLAGAETQYF.

This clone appeared a single time. This chain uses TRBV4-1 with TRBJ2-3; 11 nucleotides line up with TRBD2. Losses at the gene ends were 3 bases for V and 3 bases for J; bases not matched to a gene: 5. The CDR3 contains 16 residues. The germline V gene encodes CDR1 MGHRA and CDR2 YSYEKL. In DNA, the CDR3 is TGCGCCAGCAGCCAGCTTAGCGGGGGGGTTACAGATACGCAGTATTTT. Translated: CASSQLSGGVTDTQYF.

The chain is built from TRBV10-2 and TRBJ1-5, with a possible D match to TRBD1 (5 bases). Per germline, CDR1 WSHSY and CDR2 SAAADI. Trimming removed 0 bases at V and 11 bases at J, with 14 bases between. The CDR3 consists of 14 residues. CDR3 in amino acids: CASSESGGPRTQHF. As DNA, the CDR3 is TGCGCCAGCAGTGAGTCGGGGGGACCCCGGACCCAGCATTTT.

The chain uses TRBV6-5 and TRBJ2-3; tentative D call: TRBD1 (6 bases). Deletions cut 3 bases from V and 1 base from J, with 8 bases between. Germline lookup yields CDR1 MNHEY and CDR2 SVGAGI. This CDR3 comprises 14 residues. CDR3 amino acids: CASSYKGGTDTQYF. CDR3 nucleotide sequence: TGTGCCAGCAGTTATAAGGGGGGCACAGATACGCAGTATTTT.